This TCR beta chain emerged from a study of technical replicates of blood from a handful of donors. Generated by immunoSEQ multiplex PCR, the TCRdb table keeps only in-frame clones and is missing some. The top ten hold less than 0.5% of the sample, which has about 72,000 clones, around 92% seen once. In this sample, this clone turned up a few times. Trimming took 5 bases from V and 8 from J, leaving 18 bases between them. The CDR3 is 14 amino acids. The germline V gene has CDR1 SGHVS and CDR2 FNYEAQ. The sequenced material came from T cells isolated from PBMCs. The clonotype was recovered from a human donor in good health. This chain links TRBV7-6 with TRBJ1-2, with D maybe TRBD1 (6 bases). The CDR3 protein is CASSAQWDQGGYTF. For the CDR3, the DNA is TGTGCCAGCAGCGCCCAGTGGGACCAGGGGGGCTACACCTTC.